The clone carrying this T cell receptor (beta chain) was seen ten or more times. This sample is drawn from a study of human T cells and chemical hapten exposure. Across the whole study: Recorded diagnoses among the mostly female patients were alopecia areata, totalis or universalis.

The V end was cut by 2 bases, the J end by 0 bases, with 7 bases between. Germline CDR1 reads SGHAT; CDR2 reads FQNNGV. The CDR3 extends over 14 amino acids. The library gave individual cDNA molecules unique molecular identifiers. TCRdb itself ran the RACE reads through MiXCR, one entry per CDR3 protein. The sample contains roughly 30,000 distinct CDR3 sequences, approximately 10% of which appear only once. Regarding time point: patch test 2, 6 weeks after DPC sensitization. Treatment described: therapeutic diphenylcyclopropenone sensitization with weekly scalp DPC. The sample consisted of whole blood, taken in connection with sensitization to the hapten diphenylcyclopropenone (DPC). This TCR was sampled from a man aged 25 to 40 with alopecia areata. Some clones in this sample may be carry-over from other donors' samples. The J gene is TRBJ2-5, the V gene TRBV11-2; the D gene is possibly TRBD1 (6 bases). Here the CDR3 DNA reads TGTGCCAGCAGCTTAAACAGGGACCAAGAGACCCAGTACTTC. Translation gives CASSLNRDQETQYF.